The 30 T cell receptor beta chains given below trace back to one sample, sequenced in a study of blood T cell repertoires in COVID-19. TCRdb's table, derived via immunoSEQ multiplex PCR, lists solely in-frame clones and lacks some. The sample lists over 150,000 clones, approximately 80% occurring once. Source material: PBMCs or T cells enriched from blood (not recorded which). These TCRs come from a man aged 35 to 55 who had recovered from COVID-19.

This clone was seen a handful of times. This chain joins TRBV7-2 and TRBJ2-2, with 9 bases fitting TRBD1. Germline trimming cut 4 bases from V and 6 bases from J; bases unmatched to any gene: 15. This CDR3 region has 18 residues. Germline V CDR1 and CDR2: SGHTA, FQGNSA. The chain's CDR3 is CASSWPPQQGASAGELFF. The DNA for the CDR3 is TGTGCCAGCAGCTGGCCCCCCCAACAGGGGGCGAGCGCCGGGGAGCTGTTTTTT.

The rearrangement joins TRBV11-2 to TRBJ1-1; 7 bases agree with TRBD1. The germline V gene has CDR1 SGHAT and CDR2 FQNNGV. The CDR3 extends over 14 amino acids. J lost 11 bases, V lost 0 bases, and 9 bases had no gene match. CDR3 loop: CASSLERTGVVAFF. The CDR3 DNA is TGTGCCAGCAGCTTAGAACGTACAGGGGTGGTGGCTTTCTTT.

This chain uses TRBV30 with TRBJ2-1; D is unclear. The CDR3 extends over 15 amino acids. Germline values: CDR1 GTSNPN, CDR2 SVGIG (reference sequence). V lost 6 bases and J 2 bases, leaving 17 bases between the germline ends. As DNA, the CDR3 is TGTGCCTGCAAAGGTGACTTCCCAACCTACAATGAGCAGTTCTTC. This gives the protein CACKGDFPTYNEQFF.

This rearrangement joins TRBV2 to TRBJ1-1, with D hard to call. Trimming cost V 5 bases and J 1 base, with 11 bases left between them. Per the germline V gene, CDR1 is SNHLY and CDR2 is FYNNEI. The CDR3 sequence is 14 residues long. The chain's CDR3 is CASSHRRRNTEAFF. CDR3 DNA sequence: TGTGCCAGCAGTCACCGGAGACGGAACACTGAAGCTTTCTTT.

CDR3 region: CASSLGISLPYNEQFF. In nucleotides, the CDR3 is TGTGCCAGCAGCTTAGGTATTAGCCTTCCCTACAATGAGCAGTTCTTC. The V gene is TRBV7-2, the J gene TRBJ2-1; D not resolved. CDR1 is SGHTA, CDR2 FQGNSA, per germline. Deletions cut 1 base from V and 2 bases from J, with 12 bases between. The CDR3 covers 16 residues.

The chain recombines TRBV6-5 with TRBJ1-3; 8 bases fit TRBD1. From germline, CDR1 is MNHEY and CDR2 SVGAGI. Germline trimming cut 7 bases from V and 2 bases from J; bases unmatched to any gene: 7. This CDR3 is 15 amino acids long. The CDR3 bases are TGTGCCAGCACCCCGGACAGGGTCGCTGGAAACACCATATATTTT. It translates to CASTPDRVAGNTIYF.

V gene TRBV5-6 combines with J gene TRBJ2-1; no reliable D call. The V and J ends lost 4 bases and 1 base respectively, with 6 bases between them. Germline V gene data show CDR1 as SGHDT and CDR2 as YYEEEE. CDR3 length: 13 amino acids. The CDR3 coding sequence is TGTGCCAGCAGCCTGACATCCTACAATGAGCAGTTCTTC. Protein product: CASSLTSYNEQFF.

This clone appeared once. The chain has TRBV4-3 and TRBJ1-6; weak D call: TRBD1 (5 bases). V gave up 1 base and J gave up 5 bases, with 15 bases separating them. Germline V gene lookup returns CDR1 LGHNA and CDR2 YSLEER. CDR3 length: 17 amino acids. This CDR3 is CASSQAGGGGNNSPLHF. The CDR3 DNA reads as TGCGCCAGCAGCCAAGCCGGAGGTGGGGGGAATAATTCACCCCTCCACTTT.

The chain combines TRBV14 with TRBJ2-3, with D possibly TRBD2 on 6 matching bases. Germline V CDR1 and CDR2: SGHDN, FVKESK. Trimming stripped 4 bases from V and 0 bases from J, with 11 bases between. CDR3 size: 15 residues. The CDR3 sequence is CASSPSGRSTDTQYF. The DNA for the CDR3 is TGTGCCAGCAGCCCGAGTGGGAGGAGCACAGATACGCAGTATTTT.

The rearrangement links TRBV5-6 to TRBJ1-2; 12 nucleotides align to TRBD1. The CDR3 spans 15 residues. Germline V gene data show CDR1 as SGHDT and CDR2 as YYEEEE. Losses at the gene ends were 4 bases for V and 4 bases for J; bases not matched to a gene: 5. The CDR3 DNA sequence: TGTGCCAGCAGCGAGGGACAGGGGGCGGGCTATGGCTACACCTTC. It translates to CASSEGQGAGYGYTF.

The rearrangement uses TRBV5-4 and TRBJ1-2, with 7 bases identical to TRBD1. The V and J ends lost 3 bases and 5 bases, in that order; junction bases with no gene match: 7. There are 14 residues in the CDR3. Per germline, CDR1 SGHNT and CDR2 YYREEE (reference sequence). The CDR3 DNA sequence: TGTGCCAGCAGCTCATTAACAGGGGAGTATGGCTACACCTTC. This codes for CASSSLTGEYGYTF.

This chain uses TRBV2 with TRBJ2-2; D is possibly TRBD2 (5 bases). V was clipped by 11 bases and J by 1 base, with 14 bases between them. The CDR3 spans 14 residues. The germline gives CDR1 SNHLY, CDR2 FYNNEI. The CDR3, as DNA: TGTGCCGGCACGGCGGGCGGGAACACCGGGGAGCTGTTTTTT. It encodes CAGTAGGNTGELFF.

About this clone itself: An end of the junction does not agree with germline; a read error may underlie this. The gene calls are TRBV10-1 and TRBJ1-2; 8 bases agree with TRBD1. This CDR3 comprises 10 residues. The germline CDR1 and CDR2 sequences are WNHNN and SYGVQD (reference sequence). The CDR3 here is CASSEPDRGF. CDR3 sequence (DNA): TGCGCCAGCAGTGAGCCTGACAGGGGCTTC.

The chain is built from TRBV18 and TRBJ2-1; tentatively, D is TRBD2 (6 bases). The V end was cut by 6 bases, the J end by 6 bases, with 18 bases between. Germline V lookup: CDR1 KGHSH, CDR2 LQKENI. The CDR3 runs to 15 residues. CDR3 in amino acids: CASSLSGEAGNEQFF. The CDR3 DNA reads TGTGCCAGCTCTCTATCGGGGGAGGCCGGCAATGAGCAGTTCTTC.

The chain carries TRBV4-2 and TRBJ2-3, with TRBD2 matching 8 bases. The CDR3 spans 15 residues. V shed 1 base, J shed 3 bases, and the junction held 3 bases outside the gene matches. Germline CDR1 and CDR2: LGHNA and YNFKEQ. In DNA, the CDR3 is TGTGCCAGCAGCCAAGCGGGAGGGCCTACAGATACGCAGTATTTT. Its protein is CASSQAGGPTDTQYF.

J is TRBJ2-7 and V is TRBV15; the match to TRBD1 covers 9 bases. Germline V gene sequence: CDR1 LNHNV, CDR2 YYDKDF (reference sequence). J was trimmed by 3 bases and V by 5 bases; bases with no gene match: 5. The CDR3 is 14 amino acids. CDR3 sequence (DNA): TGTGCCACCAGCGCGGGACAGGGAGTCTACGAGCAGTACTTC. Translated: CATSAGQGVYEQYF.

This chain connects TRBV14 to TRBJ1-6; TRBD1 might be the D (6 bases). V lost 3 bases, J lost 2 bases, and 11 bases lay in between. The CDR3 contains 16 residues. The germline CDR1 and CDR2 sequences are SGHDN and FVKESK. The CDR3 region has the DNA TGTGCCAGCAGCCACGACAGGACCCCCTATAATTCACCCCTCCACTTT. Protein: CASSHDRTPYNSPLHF.

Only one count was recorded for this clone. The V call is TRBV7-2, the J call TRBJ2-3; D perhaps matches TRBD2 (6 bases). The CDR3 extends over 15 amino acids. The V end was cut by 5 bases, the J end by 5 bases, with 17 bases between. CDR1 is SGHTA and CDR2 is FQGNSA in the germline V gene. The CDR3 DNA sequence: TGTGCCAGCAGCCCGCGGGGTTCGACGGGAGATACGCAGTATTTT. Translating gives CASSPRGSTGDTQYF.

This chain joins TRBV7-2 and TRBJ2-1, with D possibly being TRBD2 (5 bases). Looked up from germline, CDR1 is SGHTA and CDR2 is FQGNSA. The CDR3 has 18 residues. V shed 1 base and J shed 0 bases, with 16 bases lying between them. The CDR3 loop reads CASSLVFYTGNSYNEQFF. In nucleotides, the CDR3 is TGTGCCAGCAGCTTAGTGTTTTACACGGGAAACTCCTACAATGAGCAGTTCTTC. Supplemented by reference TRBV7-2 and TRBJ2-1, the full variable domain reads GAGVSQSPSNKVTEKGKDVELRCDPISGHTALYWYRQSLGQGLEFLIYFQGNSAPDKSGLPSDRFSAERTGGSVSTLTIQRTQQEDSAVYLCASSLVFYTGNSYNEQFFGPGTRLTVL.

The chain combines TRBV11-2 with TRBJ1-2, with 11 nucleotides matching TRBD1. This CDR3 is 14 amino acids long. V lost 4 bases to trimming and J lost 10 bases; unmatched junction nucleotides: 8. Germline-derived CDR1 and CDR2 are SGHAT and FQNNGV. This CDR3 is CASSSPGQGGVYTF. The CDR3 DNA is TGTGCCAGCAGCTCCCCGGGACAGGGGGGAGTCTACACCTTC. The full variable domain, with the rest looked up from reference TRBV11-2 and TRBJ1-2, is EAGVAQSPRYKIIEKRQSVAFWCNPISGHATLYWYQQILGQGPKLLIQFQNNGVVDDSQLPKDRFSAERLKGVDSTLKIQPAKLEDSAVYLCASSSPGQGGVYTFGSGTRLTVV.

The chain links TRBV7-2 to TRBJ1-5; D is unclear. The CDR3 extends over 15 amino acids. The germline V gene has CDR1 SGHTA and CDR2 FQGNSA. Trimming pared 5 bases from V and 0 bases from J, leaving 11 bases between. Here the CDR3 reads CASSLLGLSNQPQHF. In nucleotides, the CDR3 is TGTGCCAGCAGCCTTCTGGGCCTTAGCAATCAGCCCCAGCATTTT.

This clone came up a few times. CDR3 bases: TGTGCCAGCAGGGGGGGACGGATGAACACTGAAGCTTTCTTT. Translated, it gives CASRGGRMNTEAFF. This sequence joins TRBV2 and TRBJ1-1; the D gene is possibly TRBD1 (5 bases). Trimming took 6 bases from V and 0 from J, leaving 11 bases between them. The CDR3 extends over 14 amino acids. CDR1 SNHLY and CDR2 FYNNEI come from the germline V gene. Complete variable domain (other parts from reference TRBV2 and TRBJ1-1): EPEVTQTPSHQVTQMGQEVILRCVPISNHLYFYWYRQILGQKVEFLVSFYNNEISEKSEIFDDQFSVERPDGSNFTLKIRSTKLEDSAMYFCASRGGRMNTEAFFGQGTRLTVV.

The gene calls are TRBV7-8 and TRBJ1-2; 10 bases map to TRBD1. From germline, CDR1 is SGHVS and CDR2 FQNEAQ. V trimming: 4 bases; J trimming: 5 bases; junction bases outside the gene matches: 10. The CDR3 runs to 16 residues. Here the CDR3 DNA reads TGTGCCAGCAGCTCGTACCGGGACAGGGGTGTGTATGGCTACACCTTC. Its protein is CASSSYRDRGVYGYTF.

Here the CDR3 reads CASSSTLTANTEAFF. Written as DNA, the CDR3 is TGTGCCAGCAGCTCGACACTGACAGCCAACACTGAAGCTTTCTTT. The rearrangement links TRBV7-9 to TRBJ1-1; D might be TRBD1 (5 bases). From germline, CDR1 is SEHNR and CDR2 FQNEAQ (reference sequence). The CDR3 is 15 residues long. With 4 bases removed from V and 2 bases from J, the gap between germline ends came to 14 bases.

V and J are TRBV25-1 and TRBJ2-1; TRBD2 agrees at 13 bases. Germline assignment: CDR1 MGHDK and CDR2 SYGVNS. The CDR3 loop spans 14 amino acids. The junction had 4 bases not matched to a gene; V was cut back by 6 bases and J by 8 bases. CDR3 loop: CASRGLAGRYEQFF. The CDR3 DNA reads TGTGCCAGCAGGGGACTAGCGGGAAGGTATGAGCAGTTCTTC. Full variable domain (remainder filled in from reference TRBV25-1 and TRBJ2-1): EADIYQTPRYLVIGTGKKITLECSQTMGHDKMYWYQQDPGMELHLIHYSYGVNSTEKGDLSSESTVSRIRTEHFPLTLESARPSHTSQYLCASRGLAGRYEQFFGPGTRLTVL.

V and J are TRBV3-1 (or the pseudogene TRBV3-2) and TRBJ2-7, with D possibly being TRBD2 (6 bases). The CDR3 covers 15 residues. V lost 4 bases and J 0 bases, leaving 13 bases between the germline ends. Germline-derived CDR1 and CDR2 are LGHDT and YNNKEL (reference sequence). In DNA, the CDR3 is TGTGCCAGCAGCCCCCAGGCGGGAAGCTCCTACGAGCAGTACTTC. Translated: CASSPQAGSSYEQYF.

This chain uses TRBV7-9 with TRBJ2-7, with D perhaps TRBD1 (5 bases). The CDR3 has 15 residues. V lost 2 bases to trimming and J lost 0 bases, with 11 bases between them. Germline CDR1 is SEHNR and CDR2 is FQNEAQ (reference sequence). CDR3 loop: CASSLQGPSSYEQYF. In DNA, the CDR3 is TGTGCCAGCAGCTTACAGGGCCCGAGCTCCTACGAGCAGTACTTC.

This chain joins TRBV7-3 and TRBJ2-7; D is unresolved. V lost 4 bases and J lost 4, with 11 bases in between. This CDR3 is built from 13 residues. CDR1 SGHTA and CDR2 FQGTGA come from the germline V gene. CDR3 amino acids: CASSSVHVYEQYF. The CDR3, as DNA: TGTGCCAGCAGCTCCGTACATGTTTACGAGCAGTACTTC.

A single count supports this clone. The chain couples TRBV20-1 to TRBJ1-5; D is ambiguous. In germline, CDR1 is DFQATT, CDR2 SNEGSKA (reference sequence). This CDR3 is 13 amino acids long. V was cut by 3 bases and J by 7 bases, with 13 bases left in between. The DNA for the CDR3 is TGCAGTGCTAGTCGGTGGGAGAACCAGCCCCAGCATTTT. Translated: CSASRWENQPQHF.

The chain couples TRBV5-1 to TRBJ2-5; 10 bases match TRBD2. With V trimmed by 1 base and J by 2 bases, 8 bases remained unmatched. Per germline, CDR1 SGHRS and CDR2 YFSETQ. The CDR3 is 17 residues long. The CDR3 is CASSLTSGTPLQETQYF. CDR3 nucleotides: TGCGCCAGCAGCTTGACTAGCGGGACCCCTTTACAAGAGACCCAGTACTTC.